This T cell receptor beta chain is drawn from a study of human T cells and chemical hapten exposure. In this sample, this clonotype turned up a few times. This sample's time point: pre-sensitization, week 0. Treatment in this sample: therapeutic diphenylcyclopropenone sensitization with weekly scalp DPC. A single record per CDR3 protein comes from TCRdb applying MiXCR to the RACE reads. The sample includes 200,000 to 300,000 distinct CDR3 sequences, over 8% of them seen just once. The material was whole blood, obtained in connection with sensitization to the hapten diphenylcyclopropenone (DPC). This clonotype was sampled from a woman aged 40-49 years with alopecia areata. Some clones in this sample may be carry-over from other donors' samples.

The chain's CDR3 is CASSPDLGGYEQYF. As DNA, the CDR3 is TGCGCCAGCAGTCCCGACTTGGGCGGCTACGAGCAGTACTTC. The chain recombines TRBV4-3 with TRBJ2-7; D call uncertain. CDR3 length equals 14 residues. V was cut by 6 bases and J by 3 bases, with 15 bases left in between. Per the germline V gene, CDR1 is LGHNA and CDR2 is YSLEER.